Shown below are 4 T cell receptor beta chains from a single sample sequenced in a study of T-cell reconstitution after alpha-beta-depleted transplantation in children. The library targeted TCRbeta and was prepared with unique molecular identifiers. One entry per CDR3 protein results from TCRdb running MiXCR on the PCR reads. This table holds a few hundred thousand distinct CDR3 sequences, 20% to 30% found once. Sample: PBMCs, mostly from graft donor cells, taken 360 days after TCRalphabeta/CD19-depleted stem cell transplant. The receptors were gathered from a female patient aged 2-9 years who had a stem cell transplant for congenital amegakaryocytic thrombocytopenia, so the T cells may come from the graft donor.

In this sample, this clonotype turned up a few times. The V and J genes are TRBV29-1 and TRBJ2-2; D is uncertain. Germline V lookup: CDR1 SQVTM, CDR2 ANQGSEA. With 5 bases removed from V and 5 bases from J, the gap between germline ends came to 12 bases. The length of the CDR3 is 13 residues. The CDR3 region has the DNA TGCAGCGTTCTCGGTCTGGGAACCGGGGAGCTGTTTTTT. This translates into CSVLGLGTGELFF.

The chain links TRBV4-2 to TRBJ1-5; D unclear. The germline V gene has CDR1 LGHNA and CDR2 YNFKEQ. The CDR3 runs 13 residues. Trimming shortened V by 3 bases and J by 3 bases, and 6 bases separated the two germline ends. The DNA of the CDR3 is TGTGCCAGCAGCCAGGGTTTCAATCAGCCCCAGCATTTT. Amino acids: CASSQGFNQPQHF.

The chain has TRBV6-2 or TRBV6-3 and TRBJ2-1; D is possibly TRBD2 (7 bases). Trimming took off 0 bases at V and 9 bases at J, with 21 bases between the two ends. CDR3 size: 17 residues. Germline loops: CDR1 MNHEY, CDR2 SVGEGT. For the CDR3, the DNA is TGTGCCAGCAGTTACTCGTTGGGCGGGGGCCAAAGCGGTGAGCAGTTCTTC. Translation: CASSYSLGGGQSGEQFF.

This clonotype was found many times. CDR3 residues: CASTTEDTQYF. The CDR3 nucleotides are TGTGCCAGCACTACTGAAGATACGCAGTATTTT. The V gene is TRBV2, the J gene TRBJ2-3, with unresolved D. In germline, CDR1 is SNHLY, CDR2 FYNNEI. The CDR3 sequence is 11 residues long. Deletions cut 7 bases from V and 5 bases from J, with 7 bases between. Looking up the rest from reference TRBV2 and TRBJ2-3 gives the full variable domain: EPEVTQTPSHQVTQMGQEVILRCVPISNHLYFYWYRQILGQKVEFLVSFYNNEISEKSEIFDDQFSVERPDGSNFTLKIRSTKLEDSAMYFCASTTEDTQYFGPGTRLTVL.